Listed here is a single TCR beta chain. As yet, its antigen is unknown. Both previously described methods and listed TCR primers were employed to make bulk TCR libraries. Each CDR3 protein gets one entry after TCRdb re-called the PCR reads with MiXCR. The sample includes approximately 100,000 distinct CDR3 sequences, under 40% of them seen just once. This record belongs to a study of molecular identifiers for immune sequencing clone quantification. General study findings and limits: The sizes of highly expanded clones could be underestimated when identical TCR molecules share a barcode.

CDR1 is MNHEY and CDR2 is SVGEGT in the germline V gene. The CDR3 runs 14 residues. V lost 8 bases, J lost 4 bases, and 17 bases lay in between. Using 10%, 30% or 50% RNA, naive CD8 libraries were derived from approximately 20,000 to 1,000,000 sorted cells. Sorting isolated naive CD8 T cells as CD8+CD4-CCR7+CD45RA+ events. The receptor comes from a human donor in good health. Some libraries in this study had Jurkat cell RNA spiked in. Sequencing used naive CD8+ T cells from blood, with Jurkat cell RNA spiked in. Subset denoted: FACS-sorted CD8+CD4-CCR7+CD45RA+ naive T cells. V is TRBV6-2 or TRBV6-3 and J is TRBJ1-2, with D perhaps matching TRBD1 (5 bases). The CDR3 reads CASQGHRGPYGYTF. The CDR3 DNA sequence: TGTGCCAGCCAAGGGCATCGGGGCCCCTATGGCTACACCTTC.